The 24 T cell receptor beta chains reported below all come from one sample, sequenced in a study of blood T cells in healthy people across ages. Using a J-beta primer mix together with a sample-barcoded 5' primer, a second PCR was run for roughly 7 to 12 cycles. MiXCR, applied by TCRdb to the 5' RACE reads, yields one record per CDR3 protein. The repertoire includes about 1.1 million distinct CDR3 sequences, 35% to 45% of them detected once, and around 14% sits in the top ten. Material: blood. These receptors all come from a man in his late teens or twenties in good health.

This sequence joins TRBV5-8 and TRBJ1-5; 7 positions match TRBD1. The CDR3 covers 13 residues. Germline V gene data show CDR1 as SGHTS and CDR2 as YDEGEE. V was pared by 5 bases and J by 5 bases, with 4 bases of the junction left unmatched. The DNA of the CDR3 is TGTGCCAGCAGTTATACAGGGGATCAGCCCCAGCATTTT. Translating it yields CASSYTGDQPQHF.

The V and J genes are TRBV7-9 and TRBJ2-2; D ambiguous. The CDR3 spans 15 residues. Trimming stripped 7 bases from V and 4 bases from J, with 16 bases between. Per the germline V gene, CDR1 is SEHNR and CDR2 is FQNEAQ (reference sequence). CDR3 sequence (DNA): TGTGCCAGCAACGAATACCTAGTGGTCACCGGGGAGCTGTTTTTT. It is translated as CASNEYLVVTGELFF.

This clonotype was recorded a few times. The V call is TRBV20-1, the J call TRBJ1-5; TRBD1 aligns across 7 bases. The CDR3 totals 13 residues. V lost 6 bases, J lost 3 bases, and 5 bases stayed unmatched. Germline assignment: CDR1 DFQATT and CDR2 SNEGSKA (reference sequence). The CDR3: CSAQGVLNQPQHF. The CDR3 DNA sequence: TGCAGTGCCCAGGGGGTCCTCAATCAGCCCCAGCATTTT.

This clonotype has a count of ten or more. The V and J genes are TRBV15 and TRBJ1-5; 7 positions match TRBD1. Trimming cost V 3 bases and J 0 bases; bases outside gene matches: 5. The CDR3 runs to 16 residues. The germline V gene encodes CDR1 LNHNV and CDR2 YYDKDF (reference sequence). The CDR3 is CATSRGTVDSNQPQHF. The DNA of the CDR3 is TGTGCCACCAGCAGGGGGACAGTCGATAGCAATCAGCCCCAGCATTTT.

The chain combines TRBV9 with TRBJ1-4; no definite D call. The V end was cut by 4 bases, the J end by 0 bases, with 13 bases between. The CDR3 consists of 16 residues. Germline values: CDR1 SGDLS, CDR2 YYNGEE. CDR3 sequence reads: CASSPLRGSTNEKLFF. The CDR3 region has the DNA TGTGCCAGCAGCCCTCTCCGGGGTTCAACTAATGAAAAACTGTTTTTT. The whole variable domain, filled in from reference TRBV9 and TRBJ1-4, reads DSGVTQTPKHLITATGQRVTLRCSPRSGDLSVYWYQQSLDQGLQFLIQYYNGEERAKGNILERFSAQQFPDLHSELNLSSLELGDSALYFCASSPLRGSTNEKLFFGSGTQLSVL.

CDR3 DNA: TGCAGTGCTAGAGCTAACAGGGGGGAGACCCAGTACTTC. This sequence encodes CSARANRGETQYF. The chain links TRBV20-1 to TRBJ2-5; 8 bases align to TRBD1. Germline V lookup: CDR1 DFQATT, CDR2 SNEGSKA (reference sequence). The CDR3 is 13 amino acids. With V trimmed by 1 base and J by 5 bases, 3 bases remained unmatched.

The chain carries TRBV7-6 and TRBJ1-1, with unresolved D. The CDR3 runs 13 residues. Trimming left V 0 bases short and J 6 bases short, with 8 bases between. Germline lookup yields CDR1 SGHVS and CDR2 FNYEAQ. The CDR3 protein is CASSLAPVAEAFF. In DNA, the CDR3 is TGTGCCAGCAGCTTAGCCCCGGTTGCTGAAGCTTTCTTT.

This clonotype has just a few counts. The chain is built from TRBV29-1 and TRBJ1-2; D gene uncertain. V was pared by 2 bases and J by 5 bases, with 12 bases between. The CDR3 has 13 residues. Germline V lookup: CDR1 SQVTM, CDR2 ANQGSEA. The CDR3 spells CSVEIGLGYGYTF. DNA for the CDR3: TGCAGCGTTGAAATAGGGTTGGGGTATGGCTACACCTTC.

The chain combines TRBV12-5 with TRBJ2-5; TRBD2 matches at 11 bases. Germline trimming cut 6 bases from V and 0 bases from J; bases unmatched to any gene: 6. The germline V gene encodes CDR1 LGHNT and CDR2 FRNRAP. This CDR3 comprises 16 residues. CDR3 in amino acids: CASGTGTSGNQETQYF. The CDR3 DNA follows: TGTGCTAGTGGCACCGGGACTAGCGGAAACCAAGAGACCCAGTACTTC.

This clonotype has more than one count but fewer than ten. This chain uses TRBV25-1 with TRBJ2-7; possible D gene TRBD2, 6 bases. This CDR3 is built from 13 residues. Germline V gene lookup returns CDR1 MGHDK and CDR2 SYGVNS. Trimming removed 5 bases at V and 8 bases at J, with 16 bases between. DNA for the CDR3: TGTGCCAGCAGTACCGGTGGAGGGGATAAGCAGTACTTC. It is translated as CASSTGGGDKQYF.

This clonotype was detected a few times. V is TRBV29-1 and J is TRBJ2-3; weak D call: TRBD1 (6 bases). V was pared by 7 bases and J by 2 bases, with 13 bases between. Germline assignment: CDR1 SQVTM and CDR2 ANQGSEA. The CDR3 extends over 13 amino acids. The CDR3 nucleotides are TGCAGCGCTAGGGGGTTGGACACAGATACGCAGTATTTT. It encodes CSARGLDTDTQYF.

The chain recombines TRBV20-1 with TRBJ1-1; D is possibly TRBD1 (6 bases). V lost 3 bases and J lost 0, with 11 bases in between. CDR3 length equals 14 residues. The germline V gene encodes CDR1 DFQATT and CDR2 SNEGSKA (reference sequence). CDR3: CSARNRVMNTEAFF. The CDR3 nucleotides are TGCAGTGCTAGGAACAGGGTCATGAACACTGAAGCTTTCTTT.

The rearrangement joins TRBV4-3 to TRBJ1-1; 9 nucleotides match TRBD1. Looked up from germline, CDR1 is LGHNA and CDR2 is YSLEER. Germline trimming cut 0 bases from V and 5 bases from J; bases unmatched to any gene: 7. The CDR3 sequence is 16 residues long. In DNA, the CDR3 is TGCGCCAGCAGCCAAGACACAGGGGGCTCTGAGACTGAAGCTTTCTTT. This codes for CASSQDTGGSETEAFF.

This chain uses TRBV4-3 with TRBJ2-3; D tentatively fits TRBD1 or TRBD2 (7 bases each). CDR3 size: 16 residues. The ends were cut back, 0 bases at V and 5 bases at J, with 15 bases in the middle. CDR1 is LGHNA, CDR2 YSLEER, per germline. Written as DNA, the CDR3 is TGCGCCAGCAGCCAAGAGGGGAGGGGGCGGGTAGATACGCAGTATTTT. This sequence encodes CASSQEGRGRVDTQYF.

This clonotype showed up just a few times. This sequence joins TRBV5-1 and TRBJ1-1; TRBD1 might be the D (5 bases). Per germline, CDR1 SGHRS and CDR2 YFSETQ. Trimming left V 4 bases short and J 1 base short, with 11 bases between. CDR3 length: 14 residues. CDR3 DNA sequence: TGCGCCAGCAGCACCGGGACCCAGAACACTGAAGCTTTCTTT. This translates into CASSTGTQNTEAFF.

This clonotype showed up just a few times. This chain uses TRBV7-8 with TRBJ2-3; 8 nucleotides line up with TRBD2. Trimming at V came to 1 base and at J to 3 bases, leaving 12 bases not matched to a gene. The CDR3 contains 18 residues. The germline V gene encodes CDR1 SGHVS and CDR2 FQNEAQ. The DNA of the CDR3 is TGTGCCAGCAGCTTAGTAAGCCTCAGCGGGGGACGGACAGATACGCAGTATTTT. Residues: CASSLVSLSGGRTDTQYF.

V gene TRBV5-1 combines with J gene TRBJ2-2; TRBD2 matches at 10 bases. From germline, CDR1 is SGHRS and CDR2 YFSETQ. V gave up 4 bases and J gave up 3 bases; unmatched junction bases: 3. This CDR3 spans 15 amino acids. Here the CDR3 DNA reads TGCGCCAGCAGCAGGCTAGCGGGGGACACCGGGGAGCTGTTTTTT. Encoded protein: CASSRLAGDTGELFF. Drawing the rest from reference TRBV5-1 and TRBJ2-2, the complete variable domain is KAGVTQTPRYLIKTRGQQVTLSCSPISGHRSVSWYQQTPGQGLQFLFEYFSETQRNKGNFPGRFSGRQFSNSRSEMNVSTLELGDSALYLCASSRLAGDTGELFFGEGSRLTVL.

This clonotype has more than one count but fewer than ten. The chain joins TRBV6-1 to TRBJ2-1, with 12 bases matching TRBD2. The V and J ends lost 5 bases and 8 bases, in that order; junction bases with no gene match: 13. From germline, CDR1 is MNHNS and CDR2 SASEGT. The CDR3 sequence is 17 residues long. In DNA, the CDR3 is TGTGCCAGCAGTAAAGGACTAGCGGGGTTGAGACGTTATGAGCAGTTCTTC. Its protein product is CASSKGLAGLRRYEQFF.

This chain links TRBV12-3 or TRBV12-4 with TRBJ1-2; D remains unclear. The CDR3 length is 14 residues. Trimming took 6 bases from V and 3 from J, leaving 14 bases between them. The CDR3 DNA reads TGTGCCAGCAGCCCCGGTCTCCGGGACTATGGCTACACCTTC. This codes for CASSPGLRDYGYTF.

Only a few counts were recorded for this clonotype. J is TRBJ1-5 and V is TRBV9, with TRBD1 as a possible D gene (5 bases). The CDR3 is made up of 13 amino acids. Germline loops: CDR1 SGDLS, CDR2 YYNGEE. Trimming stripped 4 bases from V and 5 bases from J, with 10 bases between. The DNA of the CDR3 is TGTGCCAGCAGCCCGACAGACGATCAGCCCCAGCATTTT. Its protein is CASSPTDDQPQHF.

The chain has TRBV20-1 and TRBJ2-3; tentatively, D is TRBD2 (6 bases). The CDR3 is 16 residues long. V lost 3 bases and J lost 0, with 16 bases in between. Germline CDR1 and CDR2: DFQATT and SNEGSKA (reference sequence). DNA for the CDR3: TGCAGTGCTAGTATCGCGGGATCAACTAGCACAGATACGCAGTATTTT. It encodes CSASIAGSTSTDTQYF.

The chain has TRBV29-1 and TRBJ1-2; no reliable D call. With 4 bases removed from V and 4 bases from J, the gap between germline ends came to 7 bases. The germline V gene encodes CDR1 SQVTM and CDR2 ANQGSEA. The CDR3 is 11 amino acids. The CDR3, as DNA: TGCAGCGTTGTTTACGGCTATGGCTACACCTTC. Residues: CSVVYGYGYTF.

The CDR3: CASSRDKMIETQYF. CDR3 DNA: TGTGCCAGCAGCCGGGACAAGATGATCGAGACCCAGTACTTC. The chain employs TRBV6-6 and TRBJ2-5; possibly TRBD1 for D (6 bases). V was trimmed by 6 bases and J by 5 bases, leaving 16 bases between them. Germline V gene data show CDR1 as MNHNY and CDR2 as SVGAGI (reference sequence). This CDR3 region has 14 residues.

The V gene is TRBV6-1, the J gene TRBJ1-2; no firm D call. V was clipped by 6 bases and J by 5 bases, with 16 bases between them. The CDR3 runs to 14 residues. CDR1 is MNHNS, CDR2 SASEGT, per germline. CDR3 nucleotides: TGTGCCAGCAGCCGTGGTCCCGGACTTTATGGCTACACCTTC. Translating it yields CASSRGPGLYGYTF.